This T cell receptor (beta chain) was documented in a study of blood T cell repertoires in COVID-19. The V and J ends lost 5 bases and 3 bases respectively, with 12 bases between them. This CDR3 region has 14 residues. Germline-derived CDR1 and CDR2 are LNHDA and SQIVND (reference sequence). Per the original methods: From reference gene primer amplification, estimates of nucleated cell counts were derived. TCRdb's copy holds only in-frame clones and misses some; the assay was immunoSEQ multiplex PCR. That table gives V, J and clone size, and the DNA gave D and trimming. The sample includes 200,000 to 250,000 clones, almost 85% of them seen just once.

This chain joins TRBV19 and TRBJ2-3, with D maybe TRBD2 (7 bases). This TCR was sampled from a woman aged 40 to 55 with acute or convalescent COVID-19. The material sequenced was peripheral blood. This CDR3 reads CASSWGGPTDTQYF. The CDR3 nucleotides read TGTGCCAGTAGTTGGGGGGGGCCTACAGATACGCAGTATTTT.